What follows describes a single T cell receptor (beta chain). The antigen is unknown. The data belong to a study of T cell responses to AZD1222 COVID-19 vaccine. In the study overall: Second-dose intervals of approximately 4 or approximately 12 weeks were pooled. Study observations and caveats: With two AZD1222 doses given, Spike-specific TCR breadth and depth both rose. Just a handful of AZD1222 recipients tested seropositive at baseline. Females made up more of the donors, who were largely white British, and clonal diversity may have come out too low.

V dropped 1 base and J dropped 3 bases, with 16 bases sitting between them. The CDR3 runs to 16 residues. Germline V gives CDR1 SGHKS, CDR2 YYEKEE (reference sequence). The method was immunoSEQ multiplex PCR; TCRdb's version includes in-frame clones alone and lacks a portion of them. The data contain over 130,000 clones, 94% of them singletons. The source is an adult in good health. The chain links TRBV5-5 to TRBJ1-2, with a possible D match to TRBD1 (5 bases). This specimen consisted of peripheral blood, obtained on day 0 of AZD1222 vaccination. The CDR3 DNA reads TGTGCCAGCAGCTTGCGATATACGACAGACGACTATGGCTACACCTTC. Protein: CASSLRYTTDDYGYTF.